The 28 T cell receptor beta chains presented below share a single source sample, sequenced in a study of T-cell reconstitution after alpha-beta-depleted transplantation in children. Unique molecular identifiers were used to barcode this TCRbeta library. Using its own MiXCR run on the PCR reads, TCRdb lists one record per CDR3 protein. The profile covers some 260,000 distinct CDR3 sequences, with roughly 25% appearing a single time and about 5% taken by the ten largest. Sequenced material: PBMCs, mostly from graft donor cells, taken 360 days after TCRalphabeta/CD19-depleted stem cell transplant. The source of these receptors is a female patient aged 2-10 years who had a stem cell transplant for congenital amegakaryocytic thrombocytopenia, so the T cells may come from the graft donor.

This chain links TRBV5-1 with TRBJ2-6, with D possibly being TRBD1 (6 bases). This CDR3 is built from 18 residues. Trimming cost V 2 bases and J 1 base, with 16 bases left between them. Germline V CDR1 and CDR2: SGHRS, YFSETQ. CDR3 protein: CASSFQQGEVSGANVLTF. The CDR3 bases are TGCGCCAGCAGCTTCCAACAGGGAGAGGTTTCTGGGGCCAACGTCCTGACTTTC.

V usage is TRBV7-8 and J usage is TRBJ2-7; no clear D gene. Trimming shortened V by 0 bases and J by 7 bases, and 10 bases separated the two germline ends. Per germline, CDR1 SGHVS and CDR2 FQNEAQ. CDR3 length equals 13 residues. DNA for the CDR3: TGTGCCAGCAGCTTAGCCGAGCTCCGGGAGCAGTACTTC. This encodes CASSLAELREQYF. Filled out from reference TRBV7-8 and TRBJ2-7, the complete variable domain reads GAGVSQSPRYKVAKRGQDVALRCDPISGHVSLFWYQQALGQGPEFLTYFQNEAQLDKSGLPSDRFFAERPEGSVSTLKIQRTQQEDSAVYLCASSLAELREQYFGPGTRLTVT.

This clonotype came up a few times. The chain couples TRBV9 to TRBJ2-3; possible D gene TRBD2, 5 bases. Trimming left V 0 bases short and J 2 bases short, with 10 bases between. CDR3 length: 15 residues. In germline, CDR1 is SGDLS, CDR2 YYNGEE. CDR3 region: CASSVARVYTDTQYF. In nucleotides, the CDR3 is TGTGCCAGCAGCGTAGCGCGGGTATACACAGATACGCAGTATTTT.

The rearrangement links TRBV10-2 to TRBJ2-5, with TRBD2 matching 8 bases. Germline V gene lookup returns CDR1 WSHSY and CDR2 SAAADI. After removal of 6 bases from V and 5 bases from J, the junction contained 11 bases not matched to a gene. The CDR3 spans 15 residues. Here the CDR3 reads CASRAPGLDRETQYF. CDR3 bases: TGCGCCAGCAGGGCCCCGGGACTAGACCGGGAGACCCAGTACTTC.

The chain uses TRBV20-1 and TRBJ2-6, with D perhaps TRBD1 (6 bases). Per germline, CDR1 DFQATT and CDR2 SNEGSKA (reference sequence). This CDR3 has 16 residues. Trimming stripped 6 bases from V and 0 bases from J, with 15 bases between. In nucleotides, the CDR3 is TGCAGTGCCCTGACAGGTACTAGCTCTGGGGCCAACGTCCTGACTTTC. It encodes CSALTGTSSGANVLTF.

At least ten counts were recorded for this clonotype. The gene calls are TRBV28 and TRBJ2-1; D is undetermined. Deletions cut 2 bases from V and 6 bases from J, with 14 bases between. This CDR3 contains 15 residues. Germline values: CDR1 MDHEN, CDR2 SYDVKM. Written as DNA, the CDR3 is TGTGCCAGCAGTTTAAGTGGGGTCCTCTCCAATGAGCAGTTCTTC. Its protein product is CASSLSGVLSNEQFF. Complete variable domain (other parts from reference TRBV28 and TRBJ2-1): DVKVTQSSRYLVKRTGEKVFLECVQDMDHENMFWYRQDPGLGLRLIYFSYDVKMKEKGDIPEGYSVSREKKERFSLILESASTNQTSMYLCASSLSGVLSNEQFFGPGTRLTVL.

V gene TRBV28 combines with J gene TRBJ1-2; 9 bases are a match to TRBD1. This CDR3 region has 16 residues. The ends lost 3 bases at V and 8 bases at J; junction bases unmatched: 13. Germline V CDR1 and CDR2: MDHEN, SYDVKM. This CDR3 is CASSFLPGTGSGGYTF. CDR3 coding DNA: TGTGCCAGCAGTTTCCTCCCCGGGACAGGGTCTGGCGGCTACACCTTC.

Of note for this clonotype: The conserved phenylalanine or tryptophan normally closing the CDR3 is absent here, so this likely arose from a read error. This chain's CDR3 is CSAGRGQNIQYY. CDR3 in DNA: TGCAGTGCCGGCCGGGGGCAAAACATTCAGTACTAC. The genes are TRBV20-1 and TRBJ2-4, with D possibly called TRBD1 or TRBD2 (6 bases each). The ends were cut back, 6 bases at V and 5 bases at J, with 11 bases in the middle. The CDR3 totals 12 residues. Looked up from germline, CDR1 is DFQATT and CDR2 is SNEGSKA (reference sequence).

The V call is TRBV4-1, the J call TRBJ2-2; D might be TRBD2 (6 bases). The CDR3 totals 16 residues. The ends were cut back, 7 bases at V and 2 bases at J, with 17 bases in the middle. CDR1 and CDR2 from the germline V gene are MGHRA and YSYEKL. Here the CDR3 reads CASTRAGTDNTGELFF. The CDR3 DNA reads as TGCGCCAGCACTAGAGCGGGCACAGACAACACCGGGGAGCTGTTTTTT.

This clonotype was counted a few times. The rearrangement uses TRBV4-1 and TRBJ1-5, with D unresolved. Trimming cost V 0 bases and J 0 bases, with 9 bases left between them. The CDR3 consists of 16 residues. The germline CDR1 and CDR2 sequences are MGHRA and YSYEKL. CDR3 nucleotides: TGCGCCAGCAGCCAAGACCCCCGACATAGCAATCAGCCCCAGCATTTT. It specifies CASSQDPRHSNQPQHF.

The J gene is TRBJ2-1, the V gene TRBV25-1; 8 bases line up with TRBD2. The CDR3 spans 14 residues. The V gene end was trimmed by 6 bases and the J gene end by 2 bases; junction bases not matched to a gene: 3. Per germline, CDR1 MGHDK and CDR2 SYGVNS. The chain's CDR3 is CASRTGGAYNEQFF. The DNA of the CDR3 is TGTGCCAGCAGGACGGGGGGGGCCTACAATGAGCAGTTCTTC.

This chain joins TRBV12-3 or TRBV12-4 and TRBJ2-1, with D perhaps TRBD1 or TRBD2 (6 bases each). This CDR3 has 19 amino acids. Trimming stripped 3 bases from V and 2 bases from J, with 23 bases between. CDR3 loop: CASSFLARGLSFAYNEQFF. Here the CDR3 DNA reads TGTGCCAGCAGTTTCCTTGCCCGGGGGCTCTCTTTTGCCTACAATGAGCAGTTCTTC.

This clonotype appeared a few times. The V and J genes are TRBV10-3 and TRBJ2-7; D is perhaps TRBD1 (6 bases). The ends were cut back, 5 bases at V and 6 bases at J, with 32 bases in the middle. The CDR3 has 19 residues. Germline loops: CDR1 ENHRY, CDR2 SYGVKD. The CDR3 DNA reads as TGTGCCATCAGTATTTATGGGGGCAGGGTCTATCGGCAGTCCGGCGAGCAGTACTTC. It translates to CAISIYGGRVYRQSGEQYF.

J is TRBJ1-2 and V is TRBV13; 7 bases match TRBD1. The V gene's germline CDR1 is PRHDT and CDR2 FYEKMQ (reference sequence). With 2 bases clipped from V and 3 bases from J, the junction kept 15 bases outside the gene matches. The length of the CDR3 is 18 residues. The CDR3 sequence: CASSLWTDRLTNHYGYTF. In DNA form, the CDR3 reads TGTGCCAGCAGCTTATGGACGGACAGGTTAACCAACCACTATGGCTACACCTTC.

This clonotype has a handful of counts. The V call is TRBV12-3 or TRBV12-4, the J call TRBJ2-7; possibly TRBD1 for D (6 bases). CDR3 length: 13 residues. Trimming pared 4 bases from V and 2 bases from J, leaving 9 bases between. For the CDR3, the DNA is TGTGCCAGCAGTTACAGGGAAACCTACGAGCAGTACTTC. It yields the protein CASSYRETYEQYF.

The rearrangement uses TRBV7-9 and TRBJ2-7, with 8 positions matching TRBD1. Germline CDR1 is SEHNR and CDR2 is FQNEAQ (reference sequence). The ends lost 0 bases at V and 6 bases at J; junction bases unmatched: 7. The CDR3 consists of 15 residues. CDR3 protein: CASSLAFGQGSEQYF. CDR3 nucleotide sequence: TGTGCCAGCAGCTTAGCGTTCGGACAGGGAAGCGAGCAGTACTTC.

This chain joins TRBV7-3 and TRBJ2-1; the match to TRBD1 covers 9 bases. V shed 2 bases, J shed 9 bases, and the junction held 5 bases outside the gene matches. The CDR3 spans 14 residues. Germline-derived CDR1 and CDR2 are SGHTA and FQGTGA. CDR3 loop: CASSLDRGSFEQFF. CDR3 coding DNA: TGTGCCAGCAGCTTAGACAGGGGGTCTTTTGAGCAGTTCTTC.

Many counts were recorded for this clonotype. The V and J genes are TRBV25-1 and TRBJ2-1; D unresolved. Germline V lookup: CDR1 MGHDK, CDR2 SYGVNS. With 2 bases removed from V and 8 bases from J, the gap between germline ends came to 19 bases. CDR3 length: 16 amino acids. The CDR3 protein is CASSENPGPPRDEQFF. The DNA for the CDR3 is TGTGCCAGCAGTGAAAATCCCGGGCCTCCTAGGGATGAGCAGTTCTTC.

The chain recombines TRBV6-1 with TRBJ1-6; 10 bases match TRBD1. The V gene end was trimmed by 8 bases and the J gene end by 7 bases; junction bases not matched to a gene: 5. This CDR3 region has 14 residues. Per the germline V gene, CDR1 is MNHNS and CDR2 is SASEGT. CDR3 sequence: CASGLDRGNSPLHF. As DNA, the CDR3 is TGTGCCAGCGGCCTGGACAGGGGGAATTCACCCCTCCACTTT.

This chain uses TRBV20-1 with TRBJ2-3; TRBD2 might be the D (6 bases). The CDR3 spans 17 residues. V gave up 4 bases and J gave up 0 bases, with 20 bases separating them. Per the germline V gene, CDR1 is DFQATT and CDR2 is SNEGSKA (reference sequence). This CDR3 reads CSAKLTNLAVSTDTQYF. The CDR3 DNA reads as TGCAGTGCTAAATTGACGAACTTAGCGGTTAGCACAGATACGCAGTATTTT.

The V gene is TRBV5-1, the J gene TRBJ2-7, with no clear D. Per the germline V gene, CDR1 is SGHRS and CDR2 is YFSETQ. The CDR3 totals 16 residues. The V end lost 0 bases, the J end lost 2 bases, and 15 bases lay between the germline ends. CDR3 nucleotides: TGCGCCAGCAGCTTGGGGGCCCCCCTGGGAACCTACGAGCAGTACTTC. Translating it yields CASSLGAPLGTYEQYF.

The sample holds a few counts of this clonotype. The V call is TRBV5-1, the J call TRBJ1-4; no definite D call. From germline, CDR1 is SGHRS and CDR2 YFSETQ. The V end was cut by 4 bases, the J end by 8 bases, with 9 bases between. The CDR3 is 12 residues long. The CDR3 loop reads CASSPDGEKLFF. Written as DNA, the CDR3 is TGCGCCAGCAGCCCGGACGGGGAAAAACTGTTTTTT.

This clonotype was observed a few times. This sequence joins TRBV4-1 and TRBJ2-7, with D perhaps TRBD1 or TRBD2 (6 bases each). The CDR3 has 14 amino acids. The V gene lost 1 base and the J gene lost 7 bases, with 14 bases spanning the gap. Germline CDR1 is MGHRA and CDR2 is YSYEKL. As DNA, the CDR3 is TGCGCCAGCAGCCAAGGGGACACGGGGAGGGAGCAGTACTTC. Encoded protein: CASSQGDTGREQYF.

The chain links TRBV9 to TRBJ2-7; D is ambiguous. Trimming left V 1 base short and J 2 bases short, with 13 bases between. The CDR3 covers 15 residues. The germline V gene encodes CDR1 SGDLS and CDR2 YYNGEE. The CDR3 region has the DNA TGTGCCAGCAGCGTATGGCCGGAGATCCCCTACGAGCAGTACTTC. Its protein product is CASSVWPEIPYEQYF.

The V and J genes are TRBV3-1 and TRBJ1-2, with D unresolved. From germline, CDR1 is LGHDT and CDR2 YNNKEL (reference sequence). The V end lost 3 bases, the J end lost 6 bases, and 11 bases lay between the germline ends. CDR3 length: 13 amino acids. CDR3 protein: CASSQRRHDGYTF. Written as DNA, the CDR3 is TGTGCCAGCAGCCAGCGACGTCACGATGGCTACACCTTC.

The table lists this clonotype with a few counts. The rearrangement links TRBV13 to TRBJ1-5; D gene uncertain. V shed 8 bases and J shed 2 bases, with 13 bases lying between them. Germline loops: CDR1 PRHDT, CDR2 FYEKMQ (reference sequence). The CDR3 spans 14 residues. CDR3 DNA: TGTGCCAGCGGCCTGGGCGGGGGCAATCAGCCCCAGCATTTT. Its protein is CASGLGGGNQPQHF.

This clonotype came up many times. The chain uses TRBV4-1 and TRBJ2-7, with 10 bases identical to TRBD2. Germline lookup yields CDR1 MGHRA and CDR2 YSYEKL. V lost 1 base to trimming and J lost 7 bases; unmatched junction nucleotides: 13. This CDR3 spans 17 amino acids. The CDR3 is CASSQGAPLAGEQEQYF. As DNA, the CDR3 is TGCGCCAGCAGCCAAGGTGCCCCCCTAGCGGGAGAACAGGAGCAGTACTTC.

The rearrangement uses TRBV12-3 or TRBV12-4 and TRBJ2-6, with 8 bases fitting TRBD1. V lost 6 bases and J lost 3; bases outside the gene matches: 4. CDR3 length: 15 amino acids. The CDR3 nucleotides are TGTGCCAGCAGGGACAGGGTCTATGGGGCCAACGTCCTGACTTTC. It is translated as CASRDRVYGANVLTF.